Each of the 26 T cell receptor beta chains below was sequenced from the same sample in a study of blood T cell repertoires in COVID-19. Clones were read by immunoSEQ multiplex PCR, and TCRdb kept only the in-frame ones, dropping some. This sample yields 110,000 or so clones, of which more than 60% are seen a single time; about 2.7% belongs to the top ten. Sequencing was done on a sample of peripheral blood. The receptors stem from a man in his forties or fifties with acute or convalescent COVID-19.

The chain links TRBV18 to TRBJ2-7; D is ambiguous. The CDR3 is made up of 15 amino acids. V lost 3 bases to trimming and J lost 2 bases, with 14 bases between them. Per the germline V gene, CDR1 is KGHSH and CDR2 is LQKENI. The CDR3 DNA sequence: TGTGCCAGCTCACCCCCCCGGCTAGAAACCTACGAGCAGTACTTC. It is translated as CASSPPRLETYEQYF.

The chain links TRBV21-1 to TRBJ2-2; TRBD1 was called by the table and not checked on the DNA. TRBV21-1 is marked as a pseudogene. The CDR3 length is 15 residues. In DNA form, the CDR3 reads TGTGCCAGCAGCATGGACAACGCGAACACCGGGGAGCTGTTTTTT. Protein product: CASSMDNANTGELFF.

The chain recombines TRBV6-5 with TRBJ2-7; D gene uncertain. Deletions cut 6 bases from V and 2 bases from J, with 5 bases between. CDR1 and CDR2 (germline): MNHEY, SVGAGI. CDR3 size: 11 residues. The CDR3 DNA reads as TGTGCCAGCAGCCCGGCCTACGAGCAGTACTTC. This codes for CASSPAYEQYF.

The genes are TRBV28 and TRBJ2-4, with 9 nucleotides matching TRBD1. J gave up 7 bases and V 1 base, and 5 bases lay outside the gene matches. The germline V gene encodes CDR1 MDHEN and CDR2 SYDVKM. This CDR3 region has 15 residues. The CDR3 reads CASSLSGTGWNIQYF. In nucleotides, the CDR3 is TGTGCCAGCAGTTTATCTGGGACAGGGTGGAACATTCAGTACTTC.

This clone has only a few counts. The CDR3 protein is CASNLLFTAGGRDGYTF. CDR3 DNA: TGTGCCAGCAACCTGCTCTTCACGGCAGGGGGAAGGGATGGCTACACCTTC. This rearrangement joins TRBV28 to TRBJ1-2; 7 nucleotides line up with TRBD1. CDR1 and CDR2 from the germline V gene are MDHEN and SYDVKM. Losses at the gene ends were 7 bases for V and 6 bases for J; bases not matched to a gene: 20. The length of the CDR3 is 17 residues.

The rearrangement joins TRBV28 to TRBJ1-5, with D perhaps TRBD1 (5 bases). The CDR3 contains 16 residues. Trimming left V 3 bases short and J 6 bases short, with 18 bases between. The germline CDR1 and CDR2 sequences are MDHEN and SYDVKM. The CDR3 is CASSFGGVMGGQPQHF. In DNA, the CDR3 is TGTGCCAGCAGTTTTGGTGGCGTCATGGGGGGTCAGCCCCAGCATTTT.

The chain has TRBV7-9 and TRBJ2-5; unclear D gene. The germline V gene has CDR1 SEHNR and CDR2 FQNEAQ (reference sequence). The CDR3 extends over 16 amino acids. V was trimmed by 5 bases and J by 4 bases, leaving 20 bases between them. The CDR3 reads CASSLRLARVGETQYF. DNA for the CDR3: TGTGCCAGCAGCCTCAGACTGGCACGGGTTGGAGAGACCCAGTACTTC.

V is TRBV2 and J is TRBJ1-4; 7 nucleotides align to TRBD1. This CDR3 is built from 13 residues. Germline lookup yields CDR1 SNHLY and CDR2 FYNNEI. J lost 7 bases, V lost 4 bases, and 3 bases had no gene match. The CDR3 DNA reads TGTGCCAGCAGTGTTAGGGACAGTGAAAAACTGTTTTTT. Amino acid sequence: CASSVRDSEKLFF.

This chain joins TRBV6-6 and TRBJ2-7; the match to TRBD2 covers 9 bases. Germline lookup yields CDR1 MNHNY and CDR2 SVGAGI (reference sequence). The CDR3 loop spans 15 amino acids. V lost 6 bases to trimming and J lost 4 bases; unmatched junction nucleotides: 10. CDR3 amino acids: CASRTLSGSGYEQYF. DNA of the CDR3: TGTGCCAGCAGAACCCTTAGCGGGAGTGGATACGAGCAGTACTTC.

The chain combines TRBV10-3 with TRBJ1-2, with unresolved D. Looked up from germline, CDR1 is ENHRY and CDR2 is SYGVKD. The CDR3 totals 16 residues. Trimming stripped 4 bases from V and 4 bases from J, with 19 bases between. The CDR3 DNA follows: TGTGCCATCAGTGGAGGAAGCCCCTCAGAGGCCTATGGCTACACCTTC. Encoded protein: CAISGGSPSEAYGYTF.

V and J are TRBV4-1 and TRBJ2-1; D might be TRBD2 (6 bases). This CDR3 has 13 residues. The V end was cut by 8 bases, the J end by 6 bases, with 14 bases between. Germline CDR1 reads MGHRA; CDR2 reads YSYEKL. The CDR3 nucleotides are TGCGCCAGCCAGGCGCGGGACTTCAATGAGCAGTTCTTC. This codes for CASQARDFNEQFF.

The chain uses TRBV7-6 and TRBJ2-3; 7 nucleotides line up with TRBD2. V shed 2 bases and J 0 bases; nucleotides not matched to a gene: 2. The CDR3 runs to 15 residues. The germline CDR1 and CDR2 sequences are SGHVS and FNYEAQ. The CDR3 nucleotides read TGTGCCAGCAGCTTAACGGGACTAAGCACAGATACGCAGTATTTT. Translated, it gives CASSLTGLSTDTQYF.

V is TRBV14 and J is TRBJ2-4; TRBD2 aligns across 10 bases. CDR3 size: 20 residues. Germline CDR1 and CDR2: SGHDN and FVKESK. After removal of 4 bases from V and 0 bases from J, the junction contained 15 bases not matched to a gene. As DNA, the CDR3 is TGTGCCAGCAGCCCTCGGGGGAGCGGGGGGGCCCCGCTAGCCAAAAACATTCAGTACTTC. Residues: CASSPRGSGGAPLAKNIQYF. Supplemented by reference TRBV14 and TRBJ2-4, the full variable domain reads EAGVTQFPSHSVIEKGQTVTLRCDPISGHDNLYWYRRVMGKEIKFLLHFVKESKQDESGMPNNRFLAERTGGTYSTLKVQPAELEDSGVYFCASSPRGSGGAPLAKNIQYFGAGTRLSVL.

For the CDR3, the DNA is TGTGCCAGTAGTACGGACCACTGGAGGGTTTCCTATGGCTACACCTTC. Amino acids: CASSTDHWRVSYGYTF. The chain carries TRBV19 and TRBJ1-2, with D uncertain. Germline V lookup: CDR1 LNHDA, CDR2 SQIVND (reference sequence). This CDR3 contains 16 residues. Trimming left V 4 bases short and J 4 bases short, with 19 bases between. The variable domain in full, with the rest retrieved from reference TRBV19 and TRBJ1-2, is DGGITQSPKYLFRKEGQNVTLSCEQNLNHDAMYWYRQDPGQGLRLIYYSQIVNDFQKGDIAEGYSVSREKKESFPLTVTSAQKNPTAFYLCASSTDHWRVSYGYTFGSGTRLTVV.

This sequence joins TRBV10-1 and TRBJ1-2, with 7 bases identical to TRBD1. Looked up from germline, CDR1 is WNHNN and CDR2 is SYGVQD (reference sequence). V lost 0 bases and J lost 1; bases outside the gene matches: 2. This CDR3 contains 15 residues. As DNA, the CDR3 is TGCGCCAGCAGTGAGTCCACAGGGGATAACTATGGCTACACCTTC. It codes for CASSESTGDNYGYTF.

CDR3 DNA: TGTGCCATCAGTGAGGGACCGCCGGGGTCACCCCTCCACTTT. This translates into CAISEGPPGSPLHF. The rearrangement joins TRBV10-3 to TRBJ1-6, with D uncertain. From germline, CDR1 is ENHRY and CDR2 SYGVKD. This CDR3 region has 14 residues. V was cut by 2 bases and J by 10 bases, with 12 bases left in between.

The genes are TRBV6-5 and TRBJ1-1; 7 positions match TRBD1. The CDR3 spans 12 residues. Trimming took 5 bases from V and 8 from J; bases not matched to a gene: 5. CDR1 and CDR2 from the germline V gene are MNHEY and SVGAGI. The CDR3 protein is CASSLPGQEAFF. The DNA of the CDR3 is TGTGCCAGCAGTCTCCCGGGACAGGAAGCTTTCTTT.

V and J are TRBV3-1 (or the pseudogene TRBV3-2) and TRBJ1-1; D possibly corresponds to TRBD1 (5 bases). Trimming took off 6 bases at V and 2 bases at J, with 10 bases between the two ends. Germline V CDR1 and CDR2: LGHDT, YNNKEL (reference sequence). This CDR3 spans 13 amino acids. Written as DNA, the CDR3 is TGTGCCAGCAGACTCCAGGGAAACACTGAAGCTTTCTTT. Residues: CASRLQGNTEAFF.

This clone was counted once. J is TRBJ1-2 and V is TRBV19, with TRBD1 matching 7 bases. The V gene's germline CDR1 is LNHDA and CDR2 SQIVND (reference sequence). This CDR3 is 15 amino acids long. After removal of 4 bases from V and 5 bases from J, the junction contained 10 bases not matched to a gene. DNA of the CDR3: TGTGCCAGTAGTACTACAGGGGCCTCTCCTTATGGCTACACCTTC. It yields the protein CASSTTGASPYGYTF.

The table lists this clone with a count of one. V is TRBV3-1 (or the pseudogene TRBV3-2) and J is TRBJ1-4, with D perhaps TRBD1 (5 bases). Germline values: CDR1 LGHDT, CDR2 YNNKEL (reference sequence). The CDR3 is made up of 16 amino acids. V shed 4 bases and J shed 5 bases, with 17 bases lying between them. This CDR3 is CASSPIAGPSNEKLFF. The DNA for the CDR3 is TGTGCCAGCAGCCCCATCGCAGGGCCTTCGAATGAAAAACTGTTTTTT.

This clone was counted between two and nine times. The rearrangement joins TRBV29-1 to TRBJ2-7, with a weak D call TRBD2 (5 bases). Per germline, CDR1 SQVTM and CDR2 ANQGSEA. This CDR3 is 12 amino acids long. The V gene lost 1 base and the J gene lost 6 bases, with 10 bases spanning the gap. The CDR3 region has the DNA TGCAGCGTTGAAGGGGAGTGGAGCGAGCAGTACTTC. Its translation: CSVEGEWSEQYF.

The chain employs TRBV6-4 and TRBJ2-1; 9 bases match TRBD1. The germline V gene has CDR1 MRHNA and CDR2 SNTAGT. With 7 bases clipped from V and 8 bases from J, the junction kept 12 bases outside the gene matches. The CDR3 contains 15 residues. The CDR3 nucleotides read TGTGCCAGCACCCCGGGACAGGGAAGGCTTGATGAGCAGTTCTTC. It is translated as CASTPGQGRLDEQFF.

This clone has just a few counts. V usage is TRBV6-6 and J usage is TRBJ1-5; D ambiguous. The germline gives CDR1 MNHNY, CDR2 SVGAGI (reference sequence). Trimming left V 2 bases short and J 5 bases short, with 13 bases between. The CDR3 loop spans 15 amino acids. In DNA form, the CDR3 reads TGTGCCAGCAGTTACAGGTCCCCGAGGGATCAGCCCCAGCATTTT. Translating it yields CASSYRSPRDQPQHF.

The chain joins TRBV3-1 (or the pseudogene TRBV3-2) to TRBJ2-1; 7 bases line up with TRBD2. CDR3 length equals 15 residues. The germline CDR1 and CDR2 sequences are LGHDT and YNNKEL (reference sequence). With 4 bases clipped from V and 5 bases from J, the junction kept 8 bases outside the gene matches. Here the CDR3 DNA reads TGTGCCAGCAGCCTTGCGGGAGACTCGAACAATGAGCAGTTCTTC. Its translation is CASSLAGDSNNEQFF.

This clone was seen many times. The V and J genes are TRBV11-2 and TRBJ2-5; D remains ambiguous. CDR1 and CDR2 from the germline V gene are SGHAT and FQNNGV. The CDR3 loop spans 13 amino acids. V was cut by 2 bases and J by 2 bases, with 6 bases left in between. Here the CDR3 reads CASSLTHQETQYF. The CDR3 DNA is TGTGCCAGCAGCTTAACACATCAAGAGACCCAGTACTTC.

The J gene is TRBJ1-2, the V gene TRBV18; 7 bases match TRBD1. CDR3 length equals 14 residues. Trimming cost V 3 bases and J 4 bases; bases outside gene matches: 5. The germline gives CDR1 KGHSH, CDR2 LQKENI. CDR3 protein: CASSPRDSLYGYTF. In DNA form, the CDR3 reads TGTGCCAGCTCACCCAGGGACAGTCTCTATGGCTACACCTTC.